The 29 T cell receptor beta chains reported below all come from one sample, sequenced in a study of cytomegalovirus exposure and HLA in healthy donors. With 60 Vbeta and 13 Jbeta primers, the PCR was carried out. Sequenced by immunoSEQ multiplex PCR; TCRdb stores in-frame clones only, minus some. The sample holds about 210,000 clones; approximately 83% are singletons and the top ten take 10%. Material for sequencing was PBMCs. These receptors originate from a woman aged 45-59 years in good health and CMV-seropositive.

There are a few counts of this clone. This rearrangement joins TRBV18 to TRBJ2-7; weak D call: TRBD1 (6 bases). The CDR3 totals 15 residues. Trimming stripped 0 bases from V and 3 bases from J, with 12 bases between. Germline V CDR1 and CDR2: KGHSH, LQKENI. CDR3 sequence (DNA): TGTGCCAGCTCACCACCGGGACAACTCAACTACGAGCAGTACTTC. Translated: CASSPPGQLNYEQYF. Based on the CDR3 plus reference TRBV18 and TRBJ2-7, the full variable domain is NAGVMQNPRHLVRRRGQEARLRCSPMKGHSHVYWYRQLPEEGLKFMVYLQKENIIDESGMPKERFSAEFPKEGPSILRIQQVVRGDSAAYFCASSPPGQLNYEQYFGPGTRLTVT.

The chain recombines TRBV12-5 with TRBJ2-5; TRBD2 matches at 12 bases. Trimming cost V 1 base and J 5 bases; bases outside gene matches: 2. The CDR3 is 15 amino acids. Germline CDR1 LGHNT, CDR2 FRNRAP. CDR3: CASGLASGGAETQYF. CDR3 DNA sequence: TGTGCTAGTGGTTTGGCTAGCGGGGGGGCGGAGACCCAGTACTTC.

The chain is built from TRBV13 and TRBJ1-4; TRBD1 might be the D (6 bases). This CDR3 has 14 amino acids. V was shortened by 5 bases and J by 7 bases, with 14 bases between the two germline ends. The germline V gene encodes CDR1 PRHDT and CDR2 FYEKMQ (reference sequence). The CDR3: CASSPRTETEKLFF. In DNA form, the CDR3 reads TGTGCCAGCAGCCCGCGGACAGAGACTGAAAAACTGTTTTTT.

V gene TRBV19 combines with J gene TRBJ1-6; D gene unclear. Trimming removed 2 bases at V and 7 bases at J, with 6 bases between. The CDR3 has 13 residues. Germline V gives CDR1 LNHDA, CDR2 SQIVND (reference sequence). Here the CDR3 DNA reads TGTGCCAGTAGTATAACGGTAAATTCACCCCTCCACTTT. This gives the protein CASSITVNSPLHF.

The chain joins TRBV4-1 to TRBJ1-5; D gene uncertain. V was clipped by 3 bases and J by 7 bases, with 22 bases between them. The CDR3 runs 17 residues. CDR1 is MGHRA, CDR2 YSYEKL, per germline. CDR3 sequence reads: CASSQVGLPLRPQPQHF. As DNA, the CDR3 is TGCGCCAGCAGCCAGGTAGGCCTGCCACTCAGGCCCCAGCCCCAGCATTTT.

The chain carries TRBV7-8 and TRBJ2-3; 7 bases are a match to TRBD1. This CDR3 is 16 amino acids long. The germline V gene has CDR1 SGHVS and CDR2 FQNEAQ. The junction had 10 bases not matched to a gene; V was cut back by 5 bases and J by 2 bases. The CDR3 protein is CASSDTRDRVTDTQYF. The CDR3 DNA sequence: TGTGCCAGCAGCGACACCCGGGACAGAGTCACAGATACGCAGTATTTT.

The J gene is TRBJ2-7, the V gene TRBV7-2; 8 bases match TRBD2. Germline CDR1 is SGHTA and CDR2 is FQGNSA. The CDR3 runs 13 residues. V trimming: 5 bases; J trimming: 6 bases; junction bases outside the gene matches: 6. CDR3 sequence reads: CASSPGGAGEQYF. CDR3 coding DNA: TGTGCCAGCAGCCCGGGAGGGGCCGGCGAGCAGTACTTC. The full variable domain, with the rest looked up from reference TRBV7-2 and TRBJ2-7, is GAGVSQSPSNKVTEKGKDVELRCDPISGHTALYWYRQSLGQGLEFLIYFQGNSAPDKSGLPSDRFSAERTGGSVSTLTIQRTQQEDSAVYLCASSPGGAGEQYFGPGTRLTVT.

This chain links TRBV7-8 with TRBJ1-2; D possibly corresponds to TRBD1 (6 bases). This CDR3 spans 15 amino acids. CDR1 is SGHVS, CDR2 FQNEAQ, per germline. Trimming took 5 bases from V and 4 from J, leaving 17 bases between them. Here the CDR3 reads CASSPRRLGGYGYTF. The CDR3 DNA sequence: TGTGCCAGCAGCCCTAGACGGCTAGGGGGCTATGGCTACACCTTC.

The genes are TRBV7-9 and TRBJ1-1; possibly TRBD1 for D (6 bases). The germline V gene has CDR1 SEHNR and CDR2 FQNEAQ (reference sequence). V lost 7 bases to trimming and J lost 0 bases, with 15 bases between them. The CDR3 has 15 residues. The CDR3 loop is CASTLRGWLNTEAFF. CDR3 sequence (DNA): TGTGCCAGCACCCTGAGGGGGTGGTTGAACACTGAAGCTTTCTTT.

The gene calls are TRBV28 and TRBJ2-7; 7 bases align to TRBD2. In germline, CDR1 is MDHEN, CDR2 SYDVKM. The CDR3 runs 18 residues. J was trimmed by 2 bases and V by 4 bases; bases with no gene match: 17. The CDR3 DNA reads TGTGCCAGCAGTTCCCCCCCAGGTGCGAGCGGGGCCACCTACGAGCAGTACTTC. It yields the protein CASSSPPGASGATYEQYF.

This clone was counted only a few times. The rearrangement links TRBV28 to TRBJ2-7, with D possibly TRBD2 on 5 matching bases. Germline CDR1 and CDR2: MDHEN and SYDVKM. This CDR3 is built from 11 residues. Trimming pared 4 bases from V and 4 bases from J, leaving 5 bases between. Here the CDR3 reads CASSSGYEQYF. The CDR3 DNA reads as TGTGCCAGCAGTTCGGGGTACGAGCAGTACTTC.

The gene calls are TRBV7-6 and TRBJ1-2; no clear D gene. The CDR3 spans 11 residues. CDR1 is SGHVS, CDR2 FNYEAQ, per germline. Trimming cost V 1 base and J 7 bases, with 4 bases left between them. DNA for the CDR3: TGTGCCAGCAGCTTAGAGCGTGGCTACACCTTC. Amino acids: CASSLERGYTF. Using reference TRBV7-6 and TRBJ1-2 for the parts outside the CDR3, the full variable domain is GAGVSQSPRYKVTKRGQDVALRCDPISGHVSLYWYRQALGQGPEFLTYFNYEAQQDKSGLPNDRFSAERPEGSISTLTIQRTEQRDSAMYRCASSLERGYTFGSGTRLTVV.

A few counts support this clone. The chain joins TRBV7-2 to TRBJ1-3; TRBD1 agrees at 7 bases. The germline V gene has CDR1 SGHTA and CDR2 FQGNSA. The V gene end was trimmed by 1 base and the J gene end by 13 bases; junction bases not matched to a gene: 13. CDR3 size: 15 residues. CDR3 nucleotides: TGTGCCAGCAGCTTAGGGCGACAGGGTAGCGTCCCAATATATTTT. Translation gives CASSLGRQGSVPIYF.

The chain employs TRBV28 and TRBJ2-3; perhaps TRBD2 as D (6 bases). The CDR3 extends over 14 amino acids. Germline CDR1 and CDR2: MDHEN and SYDVKM. Deletions cut 7 bases from V and 2 bases from J, with 13 bases between. The CDR3 here is CASKLGGSTDTQYF. The CDR3 nucleotides read TGTGCCAGCAAATTGGGGGGTTCCACAGATACGCAGTATTTT.

V usage is TRBV5-1 and J usage is TRBJ1-3; D is uncertain. Trimming pared 2 bases from V and 0 bases from J, leaving 12 bases between. CDR1 is SGHRS, CDR2 YFSETQ, per germline. The CDR3 contains 16 residues. CDR3 amino acids: CASSFSGPFSGNTIYF. The CDR3 nucleotides read TGCGCCAGCAGCTTCTCTGGGCCTTTCTCTGGAAACACCATATATTTT.

The chain is built from TRBV14 and TRBJ2-3; D ambiguous. This CDR3 has 14 residues. Trimming left V 3 bases short and J 4 bases short, with 11 bases between. The germline CDR1 and CDR2 sequences are SGHDN and FVKESK. CDR3 bases: TGTGCCAGCAGCCAGCTTGGTAGCCCAGATACGCAGTATTTT. It translates to CASSQLGSPDTQYF.

The rearrangement links TRBV4-3 to TRBJ1-1; 9 bases map to TRBD1. The CDR3 is 15 amino acids. The V segment lost 5 bases and the J segment 6 bases; nucleotides outside the gene matches: 10. Germline CDR1 and CDR2: LGHNA and YSLEER. This CDR3 is CASSARQGVTSEAFF. DNA for the CDR3: TGCGCCAGCAGCGCCCGACAGGGGGTAACGTCTGAAGCTTTCTTT.

The chain couples TRBV2 to TRBJ1-1, with TRBD1 matching over 7 bases. The germline V gene has CDR1 SNHLY and CDR2 FYNNEI. The V gene end was trimmed by 6 bases and the J gene end by 0 bases; junction bases not matched to a gene: 7. The CDR3 covers 15 residues. The CDR3 DNA follows: TGTGCCAGCAGAAGCTGGGACAGCATGAACACTGAAGCTTTCTTT. This translates into CASRSWDSMNTEAFF.

V and J are TRBV27 and TRBJ1-1, with 7 positions matching TRBD1. This CDR3 contains 14 residues. The trim removed 5 bases at V and 0 bases at J, leaving 3 bases unmatched. CDR1 and CDR2 (germline): MNHEY, SMNVEV (reference sequence). The CDR3 region is CASSGDRLNTEAFF. The CDR3 DNA sequence: TGTGCCAGCAGTGGGGACAGATTGAACACTGAAGCTTTCTTT.

The chain has TRBV6-6 and TRBJ2-7; 7 positions match TRBD1. Per the germline V gene, CDR1 is MNHNY and CDR2 is SVGAGI (reference sequence). V shed 9 bases, J shed 4 bases, and the junction held 12 bases outside the gene matches. The CDR3 extends over 14 amino acids. CDR3 sequence reads: CASIGSGQTYEQYF. The CDR3 coding sequence is TGTGCCAGTATAGGGTCGGGACAGACTTACGAGCAGTACTTC.

The rearrangement links TRBV5-1 to TRBJ2-1; possible D gene TRBD2, 5 bases. This CDR3 contains 14 residues. Between the trimmed V and J ends, which lost 9 bases and 6 bases, there was a span of 19 bases. From germline, CDR1 is SGHRS and CDR2 YFSETQ. The CDR3 region is CATRELVGTNEQFF. CDR3 sequence (DNA): TGCGCCACCCGTGAACTAGTCGGAACCAATGAGCAGTTCTTC.

V is TRBV28 and J is TRBJ1-5; D possibly corresponds to TRBD1 (6 bases). This CDR3 region has 16 residues. V was pared by 8 bases and J by 5 bases, with 22 bases between. CDR1 and CDR2 from the germline V gene are MDHEN and SYDVKM. The CDR3 spells CASSFPGRGADQPQHF. The CDR3 coding sequence is TGTGCCAGCTCCTTTCCAGGGCGGGGGGCGGATCAGCCCCAGCATTTT.

The V gene is TRBV11-2, the J gene TRBJ2-7; 7 positions match TRBD2. The V and J ends lost 5 bases and 8 bases, in that order; junction bases with no gene match: 9. CDR1 SGHAT and CDR2 FQNNGV come from the germline V gene. The CDR3 contains 13 residues. CDR3 coding DNA: TGTGCCAGCAGCCCCTGGGGGGGGAGAAAGCAGTACTTC. As protein: CASSPWGGRKQYF.

The chain is built from TRBV15 and TRBJ2-5, with TRBD1 as a possible D gene (5 bases). V gave up 1 base and J gave up 5 bases, with 14 bases separating them. The CDR3 runs to 15 residues. Germline V gene sequence: CDR1 LNHNV, CDR2 YYDKDF (reference sequence). DNA of the CDR3: TGTGCCACCAGCAGAGGGGGCGCGATTGCGGAGACCCAGTACTTC. Translated, it gives CATSRGGAIAETQYF.

To note about this clone: The junction shows a germline mismatch at one end, possibly a read error. The V and J genes are TRBV7-9 and TRBJ1-1; a possible D gene is TRBD1 (5 bases). The CDR3 sequence is 15 residues long. Looked up from germline, CDR1 is SEHNR and CDR2 is FQNEAQ (reference sequence). The CDR3 loop is CSSSLSRGTGAEAFF. The CDR3 nucleotides read TGTTCCAGCAGCTTATCGAGGGGCACGGGGGCTGAAGCTTTCTTT.

V gene TRBV5-5 combines with J gene TRBJ1-1, with D possibly matching TRBD1 (5 bases). The CDR3 is made up of 14 amino acids. In germline, CDR1 is SGHKS, CDR2 YYEKEE (reference sequence). Trimming shortened V by 4 bases and J by 5 bases, and 15 bases separated the two germline ends. The CDR3 protein is CASSLGGGVTEAFF. The CDR3, as DNA: TGTGCCAGCAGCCTGGGGGGGGGAGTAACTGAAGCTTTCTTT. Based on the CDR3 plus reference TRBV5-5 and TRBJ1-1, the full variable domain is DAGVTQSPTHLIKTRGQQVTLRCSPISGHKSVSWYQQVLGQGPQFIFQYYEKEERGRGNFPDRFSARQFPNYSSELNVNALLLGDSALYLCASSLGGGVTEAFFGQGTRLTVV.

The chain combines TRBV18 with TRBJ1-1, with a tentative D call TRBD1 (5 bases). Trimming took off 3 bases at V and 4 bases at J, with 18 bases between the two ends. CDR1 and CDR2 from the germline V gene are KGHSH and LQKENI. The CDR3 consists of 16 residues. CDR3 coding DNA: TGTGCCAGCTCACCCAGGGAGGGTGGATGGGGCACTGAAGCTTTCTTT. Translated: CASSPREGGWGTEAFF.

The V gene is TRBV13, the J gene TRBJ2-2; D possibly corresponds to TRBD1 (5 bases). CDR3 length equals 14 residues. Per the germline V gene, CDR1 is PRHDT and CDR2 is FYEKMQ (reference sequence). V shed 0 bases and J shed 6 bases, with 8 bases lying between them. In DNA, the CDR3 is TGTGCCAGCAGCTTAGGCGGCAGGGCCGGGGAGCTGTTTTTT. This encodes CASSLGGRAGELFF.

The chain has TRBV18 and TRBJ1-4; D gene unclear. V shed 4 bases and J shed 5 bases, with 14 bases lying between them. The CDR3 runs 15 residues. Germline loops: CDR1 KGHSH, CDR2 LQKENI. The CDR3 is CASSLRWSLNEKLFF. CDR3 nucleotides: TGTGCCAGCTCACTGAGGTGGAGTTTAAATGAAAAACTGTTTTTT.